Each of the 3 T cell receptor beta chains below was sequenced from the same sample in a study of identical twins. TCRdb independently ran MiXCR on the 5' RACE reads; one entry per CDR3 protein. The table shows 500,000 to 550,000 distinct CDR3 sequences, with roughly 21% occurring only once. This sample was shared with a second study, whose subject was T cells expressing NK-cell markers.

The sequenced sample consisted of CD4+ T cells sorted from blood. These receptor sequences come from a woman between 18 and 29 years old in good health.

The chain has TRBV6-2 or TRBV6-3 and TRBJ2-1, with TRBD2 matching 10 bases. The CDR3 is made up of 15 amino acids. The trim removed 4 bases at V and 9 bases at J, leaving 9 bases unmatched. The germline gives CDR1 MNHEY, CDR2 SVGEGT. CDR3 loop: CASSSTSGVWSEQFF. The CDR3 bases are TGTGCCAGCAGTTCCACTAGCGGGGTGTGGAGTGAGCAGTTCTTC.

The chain recombines TRBV24-1 with TRBJ1-5, with a possible D match to TRBD1 (5 bases). CDR3 size: 14 residues. V lost 7 bases and J 4 bases, leaving 13 bases between the germline ends. Germline lookup yields CDR1 KGHDR and CDR2 SFDVKD. As DNA, the CDR3 is TGTGCCACCAGCGGGGACTGGACTAATCAGCCCCAGCATTTT. Its protein is CATSGDWTNQPQHF.

This clonotype was detected only a few times. The chain is built from TRBV5-1 and TRBJ1-1; tentative D call: TRBD1 (6 bases). From germline, CDR1 is SGHRS and CDR2 YFSETQ. This CDR3 has 15 amino acids. The germline V and J ends were trimmed by 1 base and 5 bases, with 15 bases remaining between them. The CDR3 bases are TGCGCCAGCAGCTTGACTCCGGGGGCGGATACTGAAGCTTTCTTT. Protein sequence: CASSLTPGADTEAFF. Full variable domain (rest looked up from reference TRBV5-1 and TRBJ1-1): KAGVTQTPRYLIKTRGQQVTLSCSPISGHRSVSWYQQTPGQGLQFLFEYFSETQRNKGNFPGRFSGRQFSNSRSEMNVSTLELGDSALYLCASSLTPGADTEAFFGQGTRLTVV.